This T cell receptor beta chain was obtained from a study of Ad26.COV2.S vaccination and SARS-CoV-2 variants. Sequencing used immunoSEQ multiplex PCR; TCRdb keeps in-frame clones, though not all of them. Of under 300,000 clones in the sample, roughly 85% are singletons; the top ten hold 2.9%. Germline V CDR1 and CDR2: KGHSH, LQKENI. The CDR3 extends over 14 amino acids. Trimming cost V 8 bases and J 3 bases; bases outside gene matches: 8. Treatment reported: about 20 received Ad26.COV2.S at low or high dose, single or two shots; about five received placebo; per-sample allocation not given. The study sampled participants on day 63 after the first vaccine or placebo injection.

This sequence joins TRBV18 and TRBJ2-7, with 9 bases lining up with TRBD2. The sequencing here drew on peripheral blood, taken in a trial of Ad26.COV2.S vaccine versus placebo. This sequence originates from a person aged 18-65 years who received the Ad26.COV2.S COVID-19 vaccine or a placebo. Here the CDR3 DNA reads TGTGCCAGCACCCCCCCAGCGGGGGGCTACGAGCAGTACTTC. It codes for CASTPPAGGYEQYF. Full variable domain (rest looked up from reference TRBV18 and TRBJ2-7): NAGVMQNPRHLVRRRGQEARLRCSPMKGHSHVYWYRQLPEEGLKFMVYLQKENIIDESGMPKERFSAEFPKEGPSILRIQQVVRGDSAAYFCASTPPAGGYEQYFGPGTRLTVT.